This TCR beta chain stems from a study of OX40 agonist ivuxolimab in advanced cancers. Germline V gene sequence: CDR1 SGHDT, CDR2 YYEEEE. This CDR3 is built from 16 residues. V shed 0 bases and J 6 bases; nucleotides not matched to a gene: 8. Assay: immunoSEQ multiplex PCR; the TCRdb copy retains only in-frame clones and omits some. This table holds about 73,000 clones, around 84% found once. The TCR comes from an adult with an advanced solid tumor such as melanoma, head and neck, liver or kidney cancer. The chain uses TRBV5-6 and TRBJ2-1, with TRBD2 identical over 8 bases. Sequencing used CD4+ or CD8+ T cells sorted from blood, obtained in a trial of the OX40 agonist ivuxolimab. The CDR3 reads CASSLVPAGVGNEQFF. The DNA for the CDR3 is TGTGCCAGCAGCTTGGTTCCAGCGGGAGTTGGCAATGAGCAGTTCTTC.